This T cell receptor (beta chain) was recovered during a study of T cell changes during pregnancy in multiple sclerosis. TCRdb's table, derived via immunoSEQ multiplex PCR, lists solely in-frame clones and lacks some. In the table there are roughly 32,000 clones, roughly nine tenths of which are singletons. CDR1 is SNHLY and CDR2 is FYNNEI in the germline V gene. This CDR3 contains 12 residues. V lost 6 bases and J lost 7, with 10 bases in between. This clone has just one count. The chain couples TRBV2 to TRBJ2-1; tentative D call: TRBD2 (6 bases). The sample consisted of CD8+ T cells from peripheral blood mononuclear cells, taken in the third trimester of pregnancy. The sequence came from a female donor with multiple sclerosis, enrolled in a pregnancy study. CDR3 coding DNA: TGTGCCAGCAGAGGCGGGGTTAATGAGCAGTTCTTC. This codes for CASRGGVNEQFF.